This T cell receptor (beta chain) stems from a study of OX40 agonist ivuxolimab in advanced cancers. The CDR3 has 15 residues. Trimming removed 3 bases at V and 8 bases at J, with 16 bases between. Looked up from germline, CDR1 is LNHNV and CDR2 is YYDKDF (reference sequence). Libraries were prepared by immunoSEQ multiplex PCR; TCRdb keeps only in-frame clonotypes and omits some of them. The sample has some 60,000 clones; about 80% are singletons. The source material was CD4+ or CD8+ T cells sorted from blood, sampled in a trial of the OX40 agonist ivuxolimab. This chain joins TRBV15 and TRBJ2-2; possibly TRBD1 for D (6 bases). The source of this sequence is an adult with an advanced solid tumor such as melanoma, head and neck, liver or kidney cancer. The DNA for the CDR3 is TGTGCCACCAGCAGGGCCGCACAGGGTTCGGGGGAGCTGTTTTTT. Translated: CATSRAAQGSGELFF.